This is a list of T cell receptor beta chains from one sample in a study of T cell changes during pregnancy in multiple sclerosis. Only in-frame clones appear in the TCRdb table, and some are missing; sequencing was by immunoSEQ multiplex PCR. The table includes tens of thousands of clones, around nine tenths detected once. The source was CD8+ T cells from peripheral blood mononuclear cells, collected in the third trimester of pregnancy. These receptor sequences come from a female donor with multiple sclerosis, enrolled in a pregnancy study. CDR3s include the opening cysteine and the closing phenylalanine or tryptophan. A D gene is named only where the DNA matches it firmly. Size values are once, few and many counts, or a class for expanded clones, and some rows have none.

J gene | D gene | clone size | V gene | CDR3 DNA | CDR3 protein
TRBJ2-3 | TRBD2 | NA | TRBV27 | TGTGCCAGCATCACCATCCGGCTAGCGGGGGCTCGGGCAGATACGCAGTATTTT | CASITIRLAGARADTQYF
TRBJ2-7 | NA | few | TRBV19 | TGTGCCAGTAGTATACATGAAGGAGGAGGCTCCTACGAGCAGTACTTC | CASSIHEGGGSYEQYF
TRBJ1-2 | NA | NA | TRBV2 | TGTGCCAGCAGTGACGTGGGGCTAGCTAACTATGGCTACACCTTC | CASSDVGLANYGYTF
TRBJ1-2 | NA | NA | TRBV28 | TGTGCCACCATTACAGAGAGAGACCCCTACACCTTC | CATITERDPYTF
TRBJ1-4 | NA | NA | TRBV27 | TGTGCCAGCAGTCACTGGACACGGGGGGAAAAACTGTTTTTT | CASSHWTRGEKLFF
TRBJ2-1 | NA | NA | TRBV6-5 | TGTGCCAGCAGTTACCTGGGCGGGATCGATGAGCAGTTCTTC | CASSYLGGIDEQFF
TRBJ2-3 | TRBD2 | NA | TRBV7-6 | TGTGCCAGCAGCCGTAGCGGGACTAGTTTCGATACGCAGTATTTT | CASSRSGTSFDTQYF
TRBJ1-3 | NA | NA | TRBV9 | TGTGCCAGCAGCGTAGTGGGACACACACCGAACACCATATATTTT | CASSVVGHTPNTIYF
TRBJ1-1 | TRBD1 | NA | TRBV27 | TGTGCCAGCCGAACGACAGGGTTGAACACTGAAGCTTTCTTT | CASRTTGLNTEAFF
TRBJ2-3 | NA | NA | TRBV7-6 | TGTGCCAGCAGCTTGATCGGGGGTGGTGCAGATACGCAGTATTTT | CASSLIGGGADTQYF
TRBJ2-5 | TRBD2 | NA | TRBV7-9 | TGTGCCAGCAGCTTAGTAGGCGGGAGTACATGGGAGACCCAGTACTTC | CASSLVGGSTWETQYF
TRBJ1-4 | NA | NA | TRBV2 | TGTGCCAGCAGTGGTCTCCGGGCAACTAATGAAAAACTGTTTTTT | CASSGLRATNEKLFF
TRBJ2-3 | TRBD2 | NA | TRBV19 | TGTGCCAGTAGTGCTAGCGGGGGCTCGGGAGATACGCAGTATTTT | CASSASGGSGDTQYF
TRBJ2-1 | TRBD1 | NA | TRBV7-7 | TGTGCCAGCAGCTACACACCCGGGACAGGGTCAGATGAGCAGTTCTTC | CASSYTPGTGSDEQFF
TRBJ2-3 | NA | few | TRBV6-1 | TGTGCCAGCAGTGAAATGGAGGGGAGCACAGATACGCAGTATTTT | CASSEMEGSTDTQYF
TRBJ1-4 | NA | NA | TRBV9 | TGTGCCAGCAGCGTAGCAGCGGACAGACTGGAAAAACTGTTTTTT | CASSVAADRLEKLFF
TRBJ1-3 | NA | NA | TRBV7-6 | TGTGCCAGCAGCCAGACCAACAGGGCCGGAAACACCATATATTTT | CASSQTNRAGNTIYF
TRBJ2-7 | NA | NA | TRBV18 | TGTGCCAGCTCACCGAGTGCGGGAAGCTCCTACGAGCAGTACTTC | CASSPSAGSSYEQYF
TRBJ2-2 | NA | NA | TRBV7-9 | TGTGCCAGCAGCACAAGGACACCCGGTGTCACCGGGGAGCTGTTTTTT | CASSTRTPGVTGELFF
TRBJ2-1 | NA | NA | TRBV19 | TGTGCCAGTAGATTATCGCGGGGCAATGAGCAGTTCTTC | CASRLSRGNEQFF